This T cell receptor (beta chain) was observed in a study of T cells in Graves' hyperthyroidism and ophthalmopathy. The investigators amplified TCR beta CDR3 regions from RNA transcripts. A set of HTBI primers served as the primers for a first-round RT-PCR of the TCR CDR3. TCRdb independently ran MiXCR on the multiplex PCR reads; one entry per CDR3 protein. This table has around 600,000 distinct CDR3 sequences, approximately 15% appearing once. About this clonotype itself: Its target is unknown.

V was shortened by 0 bases and J by 0 bases, with 6 bases between the two germline ends. Germline CDR1 reads KGHSH; CDR2 reads LQKENI. This CDR3 contains 16 residues. Whole-study results and caveats: Using 13 V-J features, a model discriminated ophthalmopathy from stable hyperthyroidism. Blood also showed most of the thyroid clonotypes that were expanded above 0.001.

This clonotype originated in a woman between 40 and 50 years old with Graves' ophthalmopathy. The sample was blood. The chain joins TRBV18 to TRBJ1-6; D not resolved. The CDR3 region is CASSPPGSSYNSPLHF. The CDR3 nucleotides are TGTGCCAGCTCACCACCAGGGAGCTCCTATAATTCACCCCTCCACTTT.